The sequence of this TCR beta chain was determined in a study of OX40 agonist ivuxolimab in advanced cancers. V gave up 0 bases and J gave up 2 bases; unmatched junction bases: 4. CDR3 length equals 15 residues. CDR1 MNHEY and CDR2 SVGAGI come from the germline V gene. Produced via immunoSEQ multiplex PCR; TCRdb's table is partial and in-frame only. The table has tens of thousands of clones, around 76% seen once. The material sequenced was CD4+ or CD8+ T cells sorted from blood, taken in a trial of the OX40 agonist ivuxolimab. This clonotype was sampled from an adult with an advanced solid tumor such as melanoma, head and neck, liver or kidney cancer. V is TRBV6-5 and J is TRBJ2-7, with 7 bases fitting TRBD1. CDR3 region: CASSYSPQGTYEQYF. The CDR3 nucleotides read TGTGCCAGCAGTTACTCGCCACAGGGGACCTACGAGCAGTACTTC.